The entry below gives a single TCR beta chain sequence along with its context. The data belong to a study of blood T cell repertoires in COVID-19. Study summary: The United States, Italy and Spain supplied acute and convalescent COVID-19 samples.

Original processing methods: Cell counts per sample came from amplifying reference gene primers. Sequencing was performed with immunoSEQ multiplex PCR; in TCRdb, only in-frame clones are kept and a portion is missing. The V and J calls and the clone size are those of that table, but D and trimming were determined from the DNA. Here the sample spans 310,000 or so clones, more than 75% being singletons. Germline lookup yields CDR1 LGHNA and CDR2 YSLEER. The V and J ends lost 1 base and 8 bases respectively, with 23 bases between them. The CDR3 has 18 residues. This receptor was obtained from a middle-aged man with active or convalescent COVID-19. J is TRBJ1-4 and V is TRBV4-3; possibly TRBD1 for D (6 bases). Sequenced: peripheral blood. CDR3 DNA sequence: TGCGCCAGCAGCCAAGTCGTAGGCGGGGGCGAGGTCACCGAAAAACTGTTTTTT. It is translated as CASSQVVGGGEVTEKLFF.